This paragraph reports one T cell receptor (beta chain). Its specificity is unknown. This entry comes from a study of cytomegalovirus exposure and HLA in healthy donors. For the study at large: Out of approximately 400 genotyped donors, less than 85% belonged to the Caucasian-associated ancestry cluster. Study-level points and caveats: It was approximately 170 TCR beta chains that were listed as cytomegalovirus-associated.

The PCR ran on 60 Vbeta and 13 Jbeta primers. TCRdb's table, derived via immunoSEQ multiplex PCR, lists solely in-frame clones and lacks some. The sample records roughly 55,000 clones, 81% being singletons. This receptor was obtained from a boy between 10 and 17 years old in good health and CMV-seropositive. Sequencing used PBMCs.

CDR3 nucleotide sequence: TGTGCCAGCAGCTTAAGATCGGGTGAGCAGTTCTTC. It encodes CASSLRSGEQFF. The chain couples TRBV7-6 to TRBJ2-1; no definite D call. CDR1 and CDR2 (germline): SGHVS, FNYEAQ. The CDR3 loop spans 12 amino acids. V lost 2 bases, J lost 9 bases, and 8 bases lay in between.